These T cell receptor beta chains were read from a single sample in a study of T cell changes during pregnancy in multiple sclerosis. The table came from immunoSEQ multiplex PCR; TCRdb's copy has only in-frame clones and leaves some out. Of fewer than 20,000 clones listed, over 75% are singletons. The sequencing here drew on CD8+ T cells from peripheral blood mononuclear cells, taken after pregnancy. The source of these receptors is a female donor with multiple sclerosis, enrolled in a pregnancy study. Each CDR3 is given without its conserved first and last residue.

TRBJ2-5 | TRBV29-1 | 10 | SVEDGGETQY
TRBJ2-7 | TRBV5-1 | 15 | ASSSAGRGFGYGEQY
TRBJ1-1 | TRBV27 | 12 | ASSSPVLNTEAF
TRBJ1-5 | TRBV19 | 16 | ASSIDLGTDGVRQPQH
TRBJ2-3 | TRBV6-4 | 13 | ASSATLAGTDTQY
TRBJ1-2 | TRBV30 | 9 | AWSVQSESA
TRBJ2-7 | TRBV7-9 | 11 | ASSPTGIYEQY
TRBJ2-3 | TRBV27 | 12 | ASSPSGGEDTQY
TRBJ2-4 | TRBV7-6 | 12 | ASSLAPEENIQY
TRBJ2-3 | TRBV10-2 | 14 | ASSELAGGGTDTQY
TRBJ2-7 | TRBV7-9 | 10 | ASSPSGYEQY
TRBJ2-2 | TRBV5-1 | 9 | ASSFGGELF
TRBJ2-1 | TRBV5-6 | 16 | ASSLAAVKGGTYNEQF
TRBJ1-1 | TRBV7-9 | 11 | ASSRREGTEAF
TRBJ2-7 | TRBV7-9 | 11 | ASSFDRGYEQY
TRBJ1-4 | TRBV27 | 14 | ASSPTGWLGNEKLF
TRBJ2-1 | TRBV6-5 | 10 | ASSPQGNEQF
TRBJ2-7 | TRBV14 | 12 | ASRASGSSYEQY
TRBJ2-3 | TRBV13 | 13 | ASRWTSGVDDTQY
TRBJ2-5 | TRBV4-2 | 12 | ASREGLGQETQY
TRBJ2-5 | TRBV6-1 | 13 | ASSRLAGDQETQY
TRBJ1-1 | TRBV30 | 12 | AWSVMGGNTEAF
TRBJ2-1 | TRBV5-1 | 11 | ASSFTPYNEQF
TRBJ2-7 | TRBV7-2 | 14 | ASSSLPGRESYEQY
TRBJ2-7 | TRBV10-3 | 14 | AAGRARTGGGYEQY
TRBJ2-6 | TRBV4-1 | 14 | ASSHEQGSGANVLT
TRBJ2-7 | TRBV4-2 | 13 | ASSQDETGGYEQY
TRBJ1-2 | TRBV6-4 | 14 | ASSDFSGTGVYGYT
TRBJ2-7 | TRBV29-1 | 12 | SVEGGDLVAQQY
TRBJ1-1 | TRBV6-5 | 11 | ASSLQGATEAF
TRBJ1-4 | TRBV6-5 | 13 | ASSITGSGVEKLF
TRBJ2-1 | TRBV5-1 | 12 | ASSGGPPYNEQF